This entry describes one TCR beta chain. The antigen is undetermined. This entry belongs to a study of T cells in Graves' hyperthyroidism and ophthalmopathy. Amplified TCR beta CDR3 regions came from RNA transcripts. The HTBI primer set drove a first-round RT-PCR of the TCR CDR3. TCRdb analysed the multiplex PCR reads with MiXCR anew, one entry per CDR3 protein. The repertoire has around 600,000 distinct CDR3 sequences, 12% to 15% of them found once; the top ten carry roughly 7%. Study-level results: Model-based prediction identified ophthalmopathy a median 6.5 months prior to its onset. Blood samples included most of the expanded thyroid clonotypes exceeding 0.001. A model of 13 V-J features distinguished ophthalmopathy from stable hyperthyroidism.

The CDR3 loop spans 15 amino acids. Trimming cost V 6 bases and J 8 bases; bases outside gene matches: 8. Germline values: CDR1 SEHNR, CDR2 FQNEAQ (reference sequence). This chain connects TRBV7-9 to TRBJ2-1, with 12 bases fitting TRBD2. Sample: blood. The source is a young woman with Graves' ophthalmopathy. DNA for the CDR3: TGTGCCAGCAGACCCCGGACTAGCGGGAACCATGAGCAGTTCTTC. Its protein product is CASRPRTSGNHEQFF. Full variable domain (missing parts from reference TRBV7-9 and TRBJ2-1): DTGVSQNPRHKITKRGQNVTFRCDPISEHNRLYWYRQTLGQGPEFLTYFQNEAQLEKSRLLSDRFSAERPKGSFSTLEIQRTEQGDSAMYLCASRPRTSGNHEQFFGPGTRLTVL.